This T cell receptor (beta chain) came from a study of CD8 T cells in Susac syndrome. The germline gives CDR1 SGHRS, CDR2 YFSETQ. V lost 7 bases and J lost 5, with 12 bases in between. There are 12 residues in the CDR3. When the RNA was reverse transcribed, random hexamers were used with an input of 0.5 to 1 ug. TCRdb used MiXCR to reprocess the immunoSEQ multiplex PCR reads, holding one entry per CDR3 protein. In the table there are 300,000 to 350,000 distinct CDR3 sequences, about 90% of which are singletons. The chain joins TRBV5-1 to TRBJ1-2, with D unresolved. The source is a human donor with multiple sclerosis. The sequenced sample was CD4+ T cells from PBMCs. DNA for the CDR3: TGCGCCAGCGCGGCTAATGCTTATGGCTACACCTTC. It translates to CASAANAYGYTF.